This T cell receptor beta chain is drawn from a study of T cells after yellow fever vaccination. Notes on the study in general: Peaking on day 5 versus 15, the secondary response was faster but weaker.

Germline V gene lookup returns CDR1 SQVTM and CDR2 ANQGSEA. V was clipped by 0 bases and J by 5 bases, with 14 bases between them. There are 15 residues in the CDR3. A single record per CDR3 protein comes from TCRdb applying MiXCR to the 5' RACE reads. The sample holds around 610,000 distinct CDR3 sequences, less than 15% seen once. Concerning this clonotype itself: As yet, its antigen is unknown.

The TCR sequence derives from a man younger than 45 who received the YFV17D yellow fever vaccine. The sequences come from PBMCs, collected on the day of the yellow fever booster vaccination. The rearrangement joins TRBV29-1 to TRBJ2-4; D perhaps matches TRBD1 (6 bases). The CDR3 is CSVEDVGGWENIQYF. The CDR3 nucleotides read TGCAGCGTTGAAGATGTAGGGGGATGGGAAAACATTCAGTACTTC. Full variable domain (missing parts from reference TRBV29-1 and TRBJ2-4): SAVISQKPSRDICQRGTSLTIQCQVDSQVTMMFWYRQQPGQSLTLIATANQGSEATYESGFVIDKFPISRPNLTFSTLTVSNMSPEDSSIYLCSVEDVGGWENIQYFGAGTRLSVL.